Sequencing of this T cell receptor (beta chain) was carried out in a study of blood T cell repertoires in COVID-19. Study at large: The cDNA or gDNA used as material had been derived from T cells, B-cell-depleted T cells, or PBMCs.

The germline V gene has CDR1 WSHSY and CDR2 SAAADI. With 5 bases clipped from V and 3 bases from J, the junction kept 7 bases outside the gene matches. The length of the CDR3 is 15 residues. Methods used by the authors: Amplification with reference gene primers provided the estimates of nucleated cell counts. The assay was immunoSEQ multiplex PCR, and TCRdb's table has in-frame clones only and misses some. That table furnishes V, J and clone size, whereas the DNA furnished D and trimming. The top ten clones hold approximately 2.1% of a sample with approximately 150,000 clones, more than 70% of them seen once.

The specimen sequenced was peripheral blood. The TCR sequence derives from a man aged 45 to 65 who had recovered from COVID-19. The gene calls are TRBV10-2 and TRBJ2-5, with TRBD1 identical over 9 bases. The CDR3 sequence: CASSWGGTGKETQYF. The CDR3 DNA reads TGCGCCAGCAGTTGGGGGGGGACAGGGAAAGAGACCCAGTACTTC.